This T cell receptor (beta chain) originates from a study of cytomegalovirus exposure and HLA in healthy donors (dated by TCRdb to the late 2010s). Background for the entire study: An earlier analysis of around 600 of the donors reported more than 250 Gb of sequence data and about 100 million unique TCR beta sequences from 150 million to 200 million T cells. An early release that covered about 640 HLA-typed donors contained approximately 300 gigabases of sequencing data and around 85 million unique TCR sequences. Of the roughly 400 genotyped donors, about 84% fell in the genetic ancestry cluster associated with self-reported Caucasian donors. The study was designed to test whether signatures of past pathogen exposure could be identified by cataloging public T cell receptors. Using immunosequencing, the study profiled T cell repertoires from 550 to 750 subjects and related those repertoires to cytomegalovirus serostatus. A separate validation cohort of 100 to 150 different subjects was used in addition to the roughly 720-subject first cohort. To predict cytomegalovirus infection status, the study combined high-throughput TCR immunosequencing, statistical association of individual TCRs with disease status, and machine learning. A later analysis re-examined previously published TCR beta repertoires from just over 650 donors and added high-resolution HLA genotyping to investigate patterns of TCR occurrence. Rather than drawing on any new phenotypic data, the later analysis identified candidate immune exposures from TCR beta sequences and the way those sequences occurred across donors. To decide whether each TCR beta V gene segment behaved as functional or pseudogenic, an earlier analysis of some 540 of the donors relied on high-throughput TCR beta sequencing. Alongside the repertoire data, information on donor age, sex, ethnicity and CMV serostatus was compiled. Genome-wide SNP genotypes for about 65% of the roughly 670 donors were used in a later genetic analysis, which treated that subset as a discovery cohort. All discovery cohort repertoires had been generated using a single sequencing platform. HLA typing covered class I and class II loci at four-digit resolution. Typing coverage varied by locus: roughly 629-640 donors for A, B, C, DRB1 and DQB1; approximately 560 for DQA1; more than 600 for DPA1; about 450 for DPB1. Roughly five DR-DQ haplotypes were handled as single units for association and clustering because linkage in the cohort was strong. Among roughly 400 genotyped donors of the cohort, an average of roughly 230,000 unique TCR beta nucleotide sequences was sequenced per donor, of which about 20% were non-productive. Overall study outcomes, separate from this receptor: In this cohort, only TCR beta chains were sequenced, and detectable features were limited by the absence of alpha or paired-chain data. In a later analysis, TCR association rates were found to vary across HLA loci, with the most associated TCRs seen for DRB1 alleles and the fewest for HLA-C alleles. Some IMGT-functional V segments, including TRBV6-2 and TRBV6-3, could not be told apart with the 87-base-pair reads, so those segments were excluded. When HLA alleles, especially DR and DQ, strongly co-occurred, TCR associations were difficult to assign to individual alleles. A further reported finding was that TCR beta sequences accurately predicted the HLA-A and HLA-B alleles for most subjects in the first cohort. A cluster of highly shared sequence variants was judged likely to be a technical artifact of the sequencing pipeline. According to a later analysis, parvovirus B19, influenza, CMV and Epstein-Barr virus appeared linked to several top co-occurrence clusters. In a later analysis, most CMV-associated TCR beta chains were found to appear HLA-restricted, with HLA associations seemingly driven largely by CMV exposure. Correlated functional status among segregating V segments might be attributable to linkage disequilibrium, but an unknown experimental factor could not be ruled out. In a later analysis, HLA-associated TCR beta chains were found to be more clonally expanded and to have lower generation probabilities than equally common non-associated chains. V-gene and J-gene trimming of TCR beta chains was associated with a missense DCLRE1C variant in a later genetic analysis, and the association was replicated in an independent cohort. According to a later genetic analysis, donors in an Asian-associated ancestry cluster had fewer N-insertions in productive TCRs than the approximately 670-donor mean. Sequencing depth was assumed to be roughly uniform across donors in the presence/absence analyses, though that assumption may not hold. At a false discovery rate of 0.05, a later analysis linked 16,951 TCR beta sequences to specific HLA alleles. Three of the identified cytomegalovirus-associated TCR beta chains were confirmed in vitro to be specific for cytomegalovirus antigens. The study listed 164 TCR beta chains as associated with cytomegalovirus. Most TCR sequences were observed very rarely across donors, whereas some public TCRs were present in many individuals. Because some donors lacked HLA typing at each locus, the association tests relied only on the typed subset. Approximately 16 rarely observed V segments, including chromosome 9 orphons, were excluded from the earlier analysis of approximately 500 of the donors because counts were too low. Immune exposure information for the cohort was limited to CMV serostatus. In an earlier analysis of roughly 500 of the donors, most TCR beta V segments appeared in productive rearrangements about 87% or about 30% of the time, broadly matching IMGT annotations. In both the original and validation cohorts, the classifier was reported to diagnose cytomegalovirus status with high specificity and sensitivity. It was suggested by the authors that the approach could potentially be generalized to other disease states and immunological phenotypes.

The cohort consisted of hundreds of healthy bone marrow donors. At the time of sampling, every cohort member was nominally healthy, though immune exposures that went unrecorded were likely present. The donor was CMV seronegative and belonged to the group of 350 or so seronegative cohort members. A peripheral blood sample was provided by each donor, and peripheral blood mononuclear cells were used for TCR beta sequencing. Genomic DNA extraction from the blood cell samples was performed with the Qiagen DNeasy Blood Extraction Kit. CDR1 SGHRS and CDR2 YFSETQ are derived from the germline V gene. V is trimmed back by 4 bases and J by 8 bases, and the junction contains 14 bases that no gene match accounts for. CDR3 length: 15 amino acids, cysteine to phenylalanine. Only the CDR3 portion is preserved as DNA: 45 bases, with reading frame beginning at the first base. The method behind the library was the immunoSEQ multiplex PCR assay. For the multiplex PCR, a mixture combining 60 forward primers for TCR Vbeta segments and 13 reverse primers for TCR Jbeta segments was used. Amplification of the CDR3 region of rearranged TCR beta genes was performed with a multiplex PCR assay on genomic DNA. Amplified TCR beta libraries were sequenced as 87-base-pair reads on the Illumina HiSeq System. Concerning the study's data processing: A later analysis counted 65 million to 90 million unique TCR beta chains across the approximately 700 repertoires, and roughly 9.9 million of these chains were shared by at least two donors. To remove PCR and sequencing errors, raw reads were error-corrected and collapsed into unique sequences using a nearest-neighbor algorithm that merged closely related sequences. V, D and J gene segments were assigned by aligning CDR3 sequences to IMGT reference sequences. For a sequence to be retained, a match of at least six nucleotides to both a V gene segment and a J gene segment was required. A rearrangement counted as productive if the CDR3 had no stop codons and remained in frame with V and J, and every other rearrangement counted as non-productive. Following IMGT convention, CDR3 was defined as the stretch from the second conserved V-encoded cysteine up to the conserved J-encoded phenylalanine. Sequences without an unambiguous match to a single V gene segment were excluded from the earlier analysis of 587 of the donors. An earlier analysis of several hundred of the donors called V segments functional above 56.7% productive rearrangements and segregating when the between-donor standard deviation exceeded 5%. A statistical classification framework was built for diagnosing cytomegalovirus status from the catalog of TCR beta chain sequences. V and J gene assignment, in a later analysis, came from comparing TCR nucleotide sequences with IMGT/GENE-DB human TR gene sequences. Using the TCRdist pipeline, a later analysis assigned CDR3 sequences along with most-parsimonious VDJ recombination scenarios. A later analysis defined each TCR beta chain by its CDR3 amino acid sequence plus V-gene family, and excluded reads lacking a unique V-gene family. To address suspected cross-contamination and a sequencing artifact, a later analysis removed roughly 580 highly shared, low-generation-probability nucleotide sequences. In a later analysis, a clonal expansion index for each public chain was calculated from normalized within-repertoire ranks of inferred template counts. In a later analysis, generation probabilities were computed using a VDJ recombination model fitted to out-of-frame rearrangements, and the results were checked against IGoR. A later analysis scored TCR-TCR, TCR-HLA and TCR-CMV co-occurrence with hypergeometric tests, applying a repertoire-size bias correction to TCR pairs. False discovery rates were estimated in a later analysis by permuting HLA or CMV assignments 20 times. In a later analysis, co-occurring TCRs were grouped using DBSCAN, with TCRdist sequence similarity added in when clustering inside HLA-allele-positive subsets. Repertoires with fewer than 30,000 or more than 120,000 public chains, plus five repertoires with anomalous nucleotide sharing, were excluded from co-occurrence clustering. TCRdb mirrors the immuneACCESS table, restricted to in-frame sequences. Some clones are absent from its copies; in checked studies, under half trace to an unresolved V gene, and the reason for the others is unknown. The V and J calls and clone size were taken over from that table, and D and trimming were inferred from the DNA. The sample table gives 100,000 to 150,000 clones. The top ten clonotypes cover more than 1% of the sample.

Concerning this clone: Its antigen remains undetermined.

The sequence was obtained from a young man in good health and CMV-seronegative. The rearranged chain carries TRBV5-1 and TRBJ1-2, with TRBD1 identical over 7 junction bases. What was sequenced was PBMCs. The DNA reads TGCGCCAGCAGCAGACGGGAGGGGGCCTTCTTCGGCTACACCTTC. This gives the protein CASSRREGAFFGYTF.